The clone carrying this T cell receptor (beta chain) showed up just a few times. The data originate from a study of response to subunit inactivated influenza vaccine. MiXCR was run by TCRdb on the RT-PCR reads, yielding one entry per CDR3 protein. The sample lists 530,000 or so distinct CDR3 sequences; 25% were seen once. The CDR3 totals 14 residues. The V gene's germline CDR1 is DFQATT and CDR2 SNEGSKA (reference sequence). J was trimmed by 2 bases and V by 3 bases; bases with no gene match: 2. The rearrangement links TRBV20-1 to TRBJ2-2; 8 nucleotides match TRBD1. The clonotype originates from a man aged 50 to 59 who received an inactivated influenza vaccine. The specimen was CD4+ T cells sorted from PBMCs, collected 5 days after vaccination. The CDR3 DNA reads TGCAGTGCTAGCCAGGGGGCAAACACCGGGGAGCTGTTTTTT. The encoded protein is CSASQGANTGELFF.